Following are 28 T cell receptor beta chains from one sample sequenced in a study of T cell repertoires and HLA-DP antigens. Antigens of these TCRs are unknown. Generated by immunoSEQ multiplex PCR, the TCRdb table keeps only in-frame clones and is missing some. The table records around 90,000 clones, around nine tenths of them present only once. The sequenced sample consisted of CD4+ T cells from PBMCs. The receptor source for this set is a man between 45 and 60 years old in good health and CMV-seronegative.

V is TRBV5-6 and J is TRBJ2-5; 10 bases line up with TRBD2. The CDR3 has 16 amino acids. CDR1 is SGHDT and CDR2 is YYEEEE in the germline V gene. V lost 5 bases and J lost 1; bases outside the gene matches: 8. Here the CDR3 DNA reads TGTGCCAGCAGACCGACTAGCGGGTGGTTCCAAGAGACCCAGTACTTC. As protein: CASRPTSGWFQETQYF.

CDR3 protein: CASKRTSDYGYTF. Written as DNA, the CDR3 is TGTGCCAGCAAGAGAACATCCGACTATGGCTACACCTTC. The chain couples TRBV6-5 to TRBJ1-2; D gene uncertain. This CDR3 comprises 13 residues. V shed 7 bases and J shed 3 bases, with 12 bases lying between them. Per germline, CDR1 MNHEY and CDR2 SVGAGI.

This chain connects TRBV11-3 to TRBJ2-1; no clear D. The CDR3 spans 13 residues. The germline CDR1 and CDR2 sequences are SGHNT and YENEEA. Trimming left V 7 bases short and J 6 bases short, with 13 bases between. This CDR3 is CASTPGGSNEQFF. The CDR3 DNA is TGTGCCAGCACCCCGGGTGGGTCCAATGAGCAGTTCTTC.

The chain recombines TRBV10-2 with TRBJ1-1; no firm D call. The germline V gene has CDR1 WSHSY and CDR2 SAAADI. V was pared by 7 bases and J by 1 base, with 7 bases between. The CDR3 has 12 amino acids. The CDR3 loop reads CASKDANTEAFF. In nucleotides, the CDR3 is TGCGCCAGCAAAGACGCGAACACTGAAGCTTTCTTT.

This chain joins TRBV11-2 and TRBJ1-4, with D uncertain. V lost 2 bases, J lost 4 bases, and 11 bases lay in between. In germline, CDR1 is SGHAT, CDR2 FQNNGV. The CDR3 runs to 15 residues. The CDR3 DNA sequence: TGTGCCAGCAGCTTACACCGGGCCGATAATGAAAAACTGTTTTTT. This sequence encodes CASSLHRADNEKLFF.

This clone was recorded a few times. The gene calls are TRBV6-4 and TRBJ1-1, with D perhaps TRBD1 (5 bases). Germline-derived CDR1 and CDR2 are MRHNA and SNTAGT. Trimming removed 4 bases at V and 5 bases at J, with 11 bases between. There are 13 residues in the CDR3. The CDR3, as DNA: TGTGCCAGCAGTGTGACAGTTCAAACTGAAGCTTTCTTT. Encoded protein: CASSVTVQTEAFF.

This clone was counted once. The chain carries TRBV4-1 and TRBJ1-4; TRBD1 matches 8 bases. The J segment lost 6 bases and the V segment lost 0 bases, leaving 6 bases of the junction unmatched. The CDR3 extends over 16 amino acids. Germline V gene lookup returns CDR1 MGHRA and CDR2 YSYEKL. CDR3 protein: CASSQDGQGGYEKLFF. CDR3 coding DNA: TGCGCCAGCAGCCAAGATGGACAGGGTGGTTATGAAAAACTGTTTTTT.

This chain uses TRBV7-3 with TRBJ1-1, with D unresolved. CDR1 and CDR2 from the germline V gene are SGHTA and FQGTGA. Trimming stripped 2 bases from V and 1 base from J, with 5 bases between. The CDR3 has 13 amino acids. CDR3 in amino acids: CASSLWWNTEAFF. CDR3 DNA sequence: TGTGCCAGCAGCTTATGGTGGAACACTGAAGCTTTCTTT.

The count of this clone is one. V usage is TRBV5-6 and J usage is TRBJ2-7; possibly TRBD1 for D (6 bases). The CDR3 sequence is 16 residues long. Between the trimmed V and J ends, which lost 5 bases and 3 bases, there was a span of 21 bases. The germline V gene encodes CDR1 SGHDT and CDR2 YYEEEE. The DNA for the CDR3 is TGTGCCAGCAGTTGGGGAACCCGGGACAATCACTACGAGCAGTACTTC. It translates to CASSWGTRDNHYEQYF.

This clone was recorded once. The chain is built from TRBV2 and TRBJ2-1; D may be TRBD1 or TRBD2 (5 bases each). Per germline, CDR1 SNHLY and CDR2 FYNNEI. The CDR3 loop spans 15 amino acids. V gave up 5 bases and J gave up 9 bases, with 20 bases separating them. CDR3 sequence: CASSPDLTYRGEQFF. DNA of the CDR3: TGTGCCAGCAGTCCGGACTTGACTTATAGGGGTGAGCAGTTCTTC.

The CDR3 nucleotides are TGTGCCAGCAGTTACTCGAAAAGGTACGAGCAGTACTTC. It codes for CASSYSKRYEQYF. The chain is built from TRBV6-5 and TRBJ2-7; D gene ambiguous. This CDR3 contains 13 residues. In germline, CDR1 is MNHEY, CDR2 SVGAGI. The V and J ends lost 0 bases and 4 bases respectively, with 7 bases between them.

The rearrangement joins TRBV5-1 to TRBJ2-1, with a weak D call TRBD2 (6 bases). The length of the CDR3 is 14 residues. The germline V gene has CDR1 SGHRS and CDR2 YFSETQ. V was clipped by 4 bases and J by 8 bases, with 16 bases between them. The CDR3 bases are TGCGCCAGCAGCCTGTTTGGCAGGGAGGATGAGCAGTTCTTC. This gives the protein CASSLFGREDEQFF.

The chain has TRBV7-9 and TRBJ1-4; TRBD1 matches 8 bases. CDR3 size: 17 residues. V gave up 0 bases and J gave up 4 bases; unmatched junction bases: 7. Germline CDR1 SEHNR, CDR2 FQNEAQ (reference sequence). The CDR3 bases are TGTGCCAGCAGCTTAGCCCTTGGGACAGGCGTTAATGAAAAACTGTTTTTT. It is translated as CASSLALGTGVNEKLFF. The complete variable domain, with remaining parts taken from reference TRBV7-9 and TRBJ1-4, reads DTGVSQNPRHKITKRGQNVTFRCDPISEHNRLYWYRQTLGQGPEFLTYFQNEAQLEKSRLLSDRFSAERPKGSFSTLEIQRTEQGDSAMYLCASSLALGTGVNEKLFFGSGTQLSVL.

This rearrangement joins TRBV29-1 to TRBJ2-1; 9 bases are a match to TRBD1. This CDR3 is built from 10 residues. Germline V gene data show CDR1 as SQVTM and CDR2 as ANQGSEA. V lost 6 bases and J lost 10; bases outside the gene matches: 1. The CDR3 DNA follows: TGCAGCGTGGGACAGGGAGAGCAGTTCTTC. Protein product: CSVGQGEQFF.

This clone was seen only once. The chain is built from TRBV19 and TRBJ2-1; 13 positions agree with TRBD2. This CDR3 has 18 amino acids. The ends lost 6 bases at V and 6 bases at J; junction bases unmatched: 14. Germline V CDR1 and CDR2: LNHDA, SQIVND (reference sequence). CDR3: CASSTTSGRKRMGNEQFF. CDR3 DNA: TGTGCCAGTAGCACGACTAGCGGGAGGAAGCGTATGGGCAATGAGCAGTTCTTC.

This chain joins TRBV5-4 and TRBJ1-2, with D hard to call. Germline loops: CDR1 SGHNT, CDR2 YYREEE (reference sequence). V shed 3 bases and J shed 7 bases, with 13 bases lying between them. The CDR3 loop spans 13 amino acids. The CDR3 sequence is CASSSSQKSGYTF. Written as DNA, the CDR3 is TGTGCCAGCAGCTCCTCACAAAAGAGTGGCTACACCTTC.

This chain connects TRBV5-1 to TRBJ2-7; D may be TRBD1 (5 bases). The V end was cut by 5 bases, the J end by 0 bases, with 6 bases between. Germline loops: CDR1 SGHRS, CDR2 YFSETQ. The CDR3 runs to 12 residues. The CDR3 DNA sequence: TGCGCCAGCAGACAGGCCTCCTACGAGCAGTACTTC. It translates to CASRQASYEQYF.

This sequence joins TRBV30 and TRBJ1-5; D perhaps matches TRBD1 (6 bases). In germline, CDR1 is GTSNPN, CDR2 SVGIG (reference sequence). Between the trimmed V and J ends, which lost 1 base and 4 bases, there was a span of 8 bases. CDR3 length: 13 amino acids. The CDR3 reads CAWSAQGNQPQHF. CDR3 DNA sequence: TGTGCCTGGAGTGCCCAGGGGAATCAGCCCCAGCATTTT.

V usage is TRBV2 and J usage is TRBJ2-7; 7 nucleotides match TRBD1. V was pared by 6 bases and J by 3 bases, with 8 bases of the junction left unmatched. The CDR3 is made up of 14 amino acids. Germline V gives CDR1 SNHLY, CDR2 FYNNEI. The CDR3 region has the DNA TGTGCCAGCAGGGATCCGGGACAGATCTACGAGCAGTACTTC. This translates into CASRDPGQIYEQYF.

This clone has only one observation. The DNA of the CDR3 is TGTGCCAGCAGTGATCGACAGCTGAACACTGAAGCTTTCTTT. Translated: CASSDRQLNTEAFF. The chain employs TRBV28 and TRBJ1-1, with D perhaps TRBD1 (5 bases). Germline V gene data show CDR1 as MDHEN and CDR2 as SYDVKM. Trimming removed 5 bases at V and 0 bases at J, with 10 bases between. This CDR3 contains 14 residues.

The chain employs TRBV2 and TRBJ1-1; no definite D call. The germline CDR1 and CDR2 sequences are SNHLY and FYNNEI. Trimming removed 2 bases from V and 5 bases from J, with 12 bases in between. The CDR3 covers 14 residues. The CDR3 sequence: CASSEPGRATEAFF. CDR3 sequence (DNA): TGTGCCAGCAGTGAACCGGGGAGGGCGACTGAAGCTTTCTTT.

The rearrangement uses TRBV30 and TRBJ2-2; a possible D gene is TRBD2 (5 bases). The CDR3 is 13 amino acids. Germline CDR1 and CDR2: GTSNPN and SVGIG (reference sequence). The V end was cut by 7 bases, the J end by 2 bases, with 11 bases between. CDR3 region: CASPGSNTGELFF. CDR3 bases: TGTGCCTCACCGGGATCCAACACCGGGGAGCTGTTTTTT. Using reference TRBV30 and TRBJ2-2 for the parts outside the CDR3, the full variable domain is SQTIHQWPATLVQPVGSPLSLECTVEGTSNPNLYWYRQAAGRGLQLLFYSVGIGQISSEVPQNLSASRPQDRQFILSSKKLLLSDSGFYLCASPGSNTGELFFGEGSRLTVL.

The chain links TRBV2 to TRBJ2-1; no definite D call. Germline V gene data show CDR1 as SNHLY and CDR2 as FYNNEI. V lost 3 bases and J lost 7, with 7 bases in between. The CDR3 length is 12 residues. CDR3 loop: CASSDLGNEQFF. Written as DNA, the CDR3 is TGTGCCAGCAGTGATTTGGGTAATGAGCAGTTCTTC.

The rearrangement joins TRBV7-9 to TRBJ1-2; 7 nucleotides match TRBD1. V shed 3 bases and J 8 bases; nucleotides not matched to a gene: 6. The CDR3 contains 13 residues. The germline CDR1 and CDR2 sequences are SEHNR and FQNEAQ (reference sequence). The CDR3 nucleotides read TGTGCCAGCAGCTTCACAGGGGTGGAAGGCTACACCTTC. Its protein product is CASSFTGVEGYTF.

The rearrangement links TRBV10-2 to TRBJ2-1; 8 bases map to TRBD1. Germline V gene data show CDR1 as WSHSY and CDR2 as SAAADI. The V gene end was trimmed by 5 bases and the J gene end by 4 bases; junction bases not matched to a gene: 7. The CDR3 has 15 residues. Here the CDR3 reads CASSKDREKYNEQFF. CDR3 nucleotide sequence: TGCGCCAGCAGTAAGGACAGGGAAAAATACAATGAGCAGTTCTTC.

The chain has TRBV7-8 and TRBJ2-5; D gene uncertain. The CDR3 sequence is 13 residues long. CDR1 is SGHVS, CDR2 FQNEAQ, per germline. Trimming took 5 bases from V and 1 from J, leaving 8 bases between them. Here the CDR3 reads CASSHVSQETQYF. The CDR3, as DNA: TGTGCCAGCAGCCACGTGAGCCAAGAGACCCAGTACTTC. Together with reference TRBV7-8 and TRBJ2-5, the CDR3 gives the full variable domain: GAGVSQSPRYKVAKRGQDVALRCDPISGHVSLFWYQQALGQGPEFLTYFQNEAQLDKSGLPSDRFFAERPEGSVSTLKIQRTQQEDSAVYLCASSHVSQETQYFGPGTRLLVL.

The chain uses TRBV30 and TRBJ1-5, with D unclear. Per the germline V gene, CDR1 is GTSNPN and CDR2 is SVGIG (reference sequence). This CDR3 contains 13 residues. Deletions cut 3 bases from V and 0 bases from J, with 6 bases between. The CDR3: CAWRRYSNQPQHF. The CDR3, as DNA: TGTGCCTGGAGACGGTATAGCAATCAGCCCCAGCATTTT.

The chain recombines TRBV5-4 with TRBJ1-2, with D possibly matching TRBD1 (5 bases). The CDR3 contains 15 residues. The germline V and J ends were trimmed by 5 bases and 4 bases, with 18 bases remaining between them. Looked up from germline, CDR1 is SGHNT and CDR2 is YYREEE (reference sequence). CDR3 protein: CASRRDSAAFYGYTF. The CDR3 DNA reads as TGTGCCAGCAGGCGGGACTCTGCTGCCTTCTATGGCTACACCTTC. The variable domain in full, completed from reference TRBV5-4 and TRBJ1-2, reads ETGVTQSPTHLIKTRGQQVTLRCSSQSGHNTVSWYQQALGQGPQFIFQYYREEENGRGNFPPRFSGLQFPNYSSELNVNALELDDSALYLCASRRDSAAFYGYTFGSGTRLTVV.